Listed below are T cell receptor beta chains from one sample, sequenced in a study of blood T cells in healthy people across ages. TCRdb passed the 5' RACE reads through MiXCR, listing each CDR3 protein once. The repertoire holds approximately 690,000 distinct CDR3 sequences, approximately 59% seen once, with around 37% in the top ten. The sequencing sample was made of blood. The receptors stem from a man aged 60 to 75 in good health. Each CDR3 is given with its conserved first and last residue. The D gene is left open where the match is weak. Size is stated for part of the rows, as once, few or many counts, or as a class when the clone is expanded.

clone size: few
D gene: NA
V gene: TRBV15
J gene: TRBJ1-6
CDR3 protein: CATSRGQGYNSPLHF
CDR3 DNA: TGTGCCACCAGCAGAGGGCAGGGCTATAATTCACCCCTCCACTTT

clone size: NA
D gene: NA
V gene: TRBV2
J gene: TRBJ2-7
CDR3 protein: CASSGGQGGTYEQYF
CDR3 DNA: TGTGCCAGCAGCGGTGGACAGGGAGGGACCTACGAGCAGTACTTC

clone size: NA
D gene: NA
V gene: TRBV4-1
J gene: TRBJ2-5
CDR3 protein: CASSQAGTYQETQYF
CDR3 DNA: TGCGCCAGCAGCCAAGCGGGGACATACCAAGAGACCCAGTACTTC

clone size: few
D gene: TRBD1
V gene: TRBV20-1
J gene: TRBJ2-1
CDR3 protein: CSASLDRGGDEQFF
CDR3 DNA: TGCAGTGCCTCTTTGGACAGGGGAGGGGATGAGCAGTTCTTC

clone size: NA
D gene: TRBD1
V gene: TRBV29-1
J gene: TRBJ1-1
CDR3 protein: CSVEPTGEVVHTEAFF
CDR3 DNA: TGCAGCGTTGAGCCTACAGGGGAGGTAGTCCACACTGAAGCTTTCTTT

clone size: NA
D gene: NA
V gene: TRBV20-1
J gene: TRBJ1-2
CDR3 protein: CSAFDRYGYTF
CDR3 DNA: TGCAGTGCTTTCGATCGCTATGGCTACACCTTC

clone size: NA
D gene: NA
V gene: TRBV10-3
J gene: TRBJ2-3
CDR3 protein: CAIRPGGEDTQYF
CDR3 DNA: TGTGCCATCAGGCCAGGCGGGGAAGATACGCAGTATTTT

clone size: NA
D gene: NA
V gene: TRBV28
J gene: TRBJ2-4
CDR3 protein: CASGQGIIHIQYF
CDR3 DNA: TGTGCCAGCGGTCAGGGAATAATTCACATTCAGTACTTC

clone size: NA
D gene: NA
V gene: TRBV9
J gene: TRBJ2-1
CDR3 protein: CASSASVTSYNEQFF
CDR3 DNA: TGTGCCAGCAGCGCTAGCGTCACCTCCTACAATGAGCAGTTCTTC

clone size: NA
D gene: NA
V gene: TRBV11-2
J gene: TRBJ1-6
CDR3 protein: CASSSEGGIYNSPLHF
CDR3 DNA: TGTGCCAGCAGCTCAGAGGGCGGGATCTATAATTCACCCCTCCACTTT

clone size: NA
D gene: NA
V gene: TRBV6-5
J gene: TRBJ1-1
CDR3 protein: CASSYATENTEAFF
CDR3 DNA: TGTGCCAGCAGTTACGCGACCGAGAACACTGAAGCTTTCTTT

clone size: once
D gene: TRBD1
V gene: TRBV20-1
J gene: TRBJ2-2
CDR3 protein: CSARDFRTGDSGELFF
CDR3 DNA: TGCAGTGCTAGAGATTTTAGGACAGGGGATTCCGGGGAGCTGTTTTTT

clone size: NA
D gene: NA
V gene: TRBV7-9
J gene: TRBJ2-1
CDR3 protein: CASRGMGDNEQFF
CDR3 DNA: TGTGCCAGCAGAGGGATGGGGGACAATGAGCAGTTCTTC

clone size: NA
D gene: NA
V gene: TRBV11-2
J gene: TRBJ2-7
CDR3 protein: CASSSTSLGYNEQYF
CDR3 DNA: TGTGCCAGCAGCTCCACTTCGTTGGGCTACAATGAGCAGTACTTC

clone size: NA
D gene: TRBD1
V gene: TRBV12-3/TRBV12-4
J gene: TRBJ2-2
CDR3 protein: CASRGQGAGGELFF
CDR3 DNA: TGTGCCAGCAGGGGACAGGGGGCTGGCGGGGAGCTGTTTTTT

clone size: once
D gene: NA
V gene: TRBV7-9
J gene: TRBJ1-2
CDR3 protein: CASSLAQGYTF
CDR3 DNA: TGTGCCAGCAGCTTGGCTCAGGGCTACACCTTC

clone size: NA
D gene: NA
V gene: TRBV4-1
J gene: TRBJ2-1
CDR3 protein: CASSQRTYNTYGETQFF
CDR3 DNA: TGCGCCAGCAGCCAAAGGACCTACAACACCTATGGGGAGACCCAGTTCTTC

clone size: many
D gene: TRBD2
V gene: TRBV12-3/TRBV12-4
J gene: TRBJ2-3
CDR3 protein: CASSSLGGVGTDTQYF
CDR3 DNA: TGTGCCAGCAGTTCGCTGGGGGGGGTCGGCACAGATACGCAGTATTTT

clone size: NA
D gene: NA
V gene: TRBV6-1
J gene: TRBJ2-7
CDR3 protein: CASMGRVDEQYF
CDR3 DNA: TGTGCCAGCATGGGCAGGGTGGACGAGCAGTACTTC

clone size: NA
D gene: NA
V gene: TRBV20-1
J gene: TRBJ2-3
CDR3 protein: CSARDSGEGDTQYF
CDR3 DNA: TGCAGTGCTAGAGATTCGGGCGAGGGAGATACGCAGTATTTT

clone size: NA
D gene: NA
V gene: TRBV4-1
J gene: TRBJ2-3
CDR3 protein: CASSQDRDPWGGGRADTQYF
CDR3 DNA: TGCGCCAGCAGCCAAGATAGGGACCCTTGGGGGGGGGGCCGAGCAGATACGCAGTATTTT

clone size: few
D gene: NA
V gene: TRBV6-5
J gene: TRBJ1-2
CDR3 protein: CASSPQRVNYGYTF
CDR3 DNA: TGTGCCAGCAGTCCTCAAAGGGTGAACTATGGCTACACCTTC

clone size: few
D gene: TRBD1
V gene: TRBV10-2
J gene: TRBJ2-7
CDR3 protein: CASSAPRDRGDSYEQYF
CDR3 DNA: TGCGCCAGCAGTGCCCCAAGGGACAGGGGGGACTCCTACGAGCAGTACTTC

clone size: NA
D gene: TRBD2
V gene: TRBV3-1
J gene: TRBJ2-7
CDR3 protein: CASSQDVSGGASYEQYF
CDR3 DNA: TGTGCCAGCAGCCAAGATGTTAGCGGGGGGGCATCCTACGAGCAGTACTTC

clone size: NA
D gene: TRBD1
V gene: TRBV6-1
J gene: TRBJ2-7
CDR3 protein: CASSEGDRGYTYEQYF
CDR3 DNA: TGTGCCAGCAGTGAGGGGGACAGGGGTTACACCTACGAGCAGTACTTC

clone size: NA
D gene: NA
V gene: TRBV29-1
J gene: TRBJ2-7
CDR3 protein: CSVEDPRRGHEQYF
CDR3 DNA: TGCAGCGTTGAAGATCCGCGAAGGGGCCACGAGCAGTACTTC

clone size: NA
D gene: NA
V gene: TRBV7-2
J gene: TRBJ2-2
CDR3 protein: CASSLQPNTGELFF
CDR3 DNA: TGTGCCAGCAGCTTGCAACCGAACACCGGGGAGCTGTTTTTT

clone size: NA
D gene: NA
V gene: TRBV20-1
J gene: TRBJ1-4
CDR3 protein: CSASRGGRGEKLFF
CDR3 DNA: TGCAGTGCTAGTAGGGGCGGGAGGGGTGAAAAACTGTTTTTT

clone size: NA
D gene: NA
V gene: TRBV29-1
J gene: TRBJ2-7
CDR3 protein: CSVVRGHNEQYF
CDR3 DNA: TGCAGCGTAGTCCGGGGCCACAATGAGCAGTACTTC

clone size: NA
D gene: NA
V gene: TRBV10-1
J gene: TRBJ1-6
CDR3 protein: CASIPPGTIDSPPHF
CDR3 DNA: TGCGCCAGCATTCCACCCGGGACAATCGATTCACCCCCCCACTTT

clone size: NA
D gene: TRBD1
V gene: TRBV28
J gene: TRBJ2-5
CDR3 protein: CASSLSRDSQETQYF
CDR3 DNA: TGTGCCAGCAGTTTGTCCCGGGACAGTCAAGAGACCCAGTACTTC

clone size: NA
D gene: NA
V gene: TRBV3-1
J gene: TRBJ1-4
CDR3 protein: CASSQGWGSDSEKLFF
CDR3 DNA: TGTGCCAGCAGCCAAGGATGGGGGTCAGATAGTGAAAAACTGTTTTTT

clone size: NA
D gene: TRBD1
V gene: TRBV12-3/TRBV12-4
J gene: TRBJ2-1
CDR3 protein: CASSSGWGQGNNEQFF
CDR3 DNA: TGTGCCAGCAGTTCGGGGTGGGGACAGGGAAACAATGAGCAGTTCTTC

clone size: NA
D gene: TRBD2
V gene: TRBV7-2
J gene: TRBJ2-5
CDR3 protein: CASSPRTSGGAETQYF
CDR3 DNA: TGTGCCAGCAGCCCCCGGACTAGCGGGGGGGCCGAGACCCAGTACTTC

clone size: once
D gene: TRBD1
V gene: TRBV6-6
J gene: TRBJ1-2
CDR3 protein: CTSRGQVQGGYTF
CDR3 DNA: TGTACCAGCAGGGGACAGGTTCAGGGGGGCTACACCTTC

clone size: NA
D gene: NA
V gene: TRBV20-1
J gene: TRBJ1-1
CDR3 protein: CSARDPGANTEAFF
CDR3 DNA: TGCAGTGCTAGAGATCCGGGGGCGAACACTGAAGCTTTCTTT

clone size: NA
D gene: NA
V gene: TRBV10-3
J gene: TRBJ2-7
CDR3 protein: CAKTRIGESYEQYF
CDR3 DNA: TGTGCCAAGACTCGGATAGGAGAGTCCTACGAGCAGTACTTC

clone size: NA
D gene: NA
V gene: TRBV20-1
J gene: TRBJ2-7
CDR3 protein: CSARVPGTYGLYEQYF
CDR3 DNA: TGCAGTGCTAGGGTACCCGGGACTTACGGGCTCTACGAGCAGTACTTC

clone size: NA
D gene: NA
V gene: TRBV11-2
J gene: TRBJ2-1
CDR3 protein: CASSLDRAREQFF
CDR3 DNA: TGTGCCAGCAGCTTAGACAGGGCGCGTGAGCAGTTCTTC

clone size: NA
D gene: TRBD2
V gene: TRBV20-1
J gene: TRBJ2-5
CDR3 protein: CSASRGGKQETQYF
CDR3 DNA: TGCAGTGCTAGTCGCGGGGGAAAACAAGAGACCCAGTACTTC

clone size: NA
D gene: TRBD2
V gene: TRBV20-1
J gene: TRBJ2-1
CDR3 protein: CSAPLAGVHNEQFF
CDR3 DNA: TGCAGTGCCCCGCTAGCGGGGGTTCACAATGAGCAGTTCTTC

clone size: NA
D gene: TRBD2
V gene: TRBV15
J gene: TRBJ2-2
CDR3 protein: CATSSSSRGTSDTGELFF
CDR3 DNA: TGTGCCACCAGCAGTTCCTCCCGCGGGACTAGTGACACCGGGGAGCTGTTTTTT

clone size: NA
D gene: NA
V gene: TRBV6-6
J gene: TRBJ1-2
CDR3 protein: CASSYVSGGYTF
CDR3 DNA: TGTGCCAGCAGTTACGTTTCCGGAGGCTACACCTTC

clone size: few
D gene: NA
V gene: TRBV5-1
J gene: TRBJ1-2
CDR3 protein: CASSLDPGPYGYTF
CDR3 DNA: TGCGCCAGCAGCCTTGACCCAGGGCCCTATGGCTACACCTTC